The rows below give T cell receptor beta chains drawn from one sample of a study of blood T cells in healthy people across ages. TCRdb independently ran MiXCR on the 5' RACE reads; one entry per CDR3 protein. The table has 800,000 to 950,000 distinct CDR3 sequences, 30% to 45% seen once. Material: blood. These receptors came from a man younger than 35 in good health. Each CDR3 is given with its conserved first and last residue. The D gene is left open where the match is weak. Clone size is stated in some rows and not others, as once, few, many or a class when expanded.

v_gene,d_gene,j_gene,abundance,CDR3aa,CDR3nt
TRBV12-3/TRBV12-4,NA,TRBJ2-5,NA,CASSLGSAETQYF,TGTGCCAGCAGTTTAGGTAGTGCGGAGACCCAGTACTTC
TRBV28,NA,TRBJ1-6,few,CASRTGEYNSPLHF,TGTGCCAGCAGGACCGGAGAATATAATTCACCCCTCCACTTT
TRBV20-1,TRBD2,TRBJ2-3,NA,CSGTAGTSGDLRGTDTQYF,TGCAGTGGCACGGCCGGGACTAGCGGGGACCTAAGGGGGACAGATACGCAGTATTTT
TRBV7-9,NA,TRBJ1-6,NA,CASSLGTGLPSPLHF,TGTGCCAGCAGCCTAGGGACCGGCCTCCCTTCACCCCTCCACTTT
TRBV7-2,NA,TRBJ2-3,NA,CASSLWGVSGADTQYF,TGTGCCAGCAGCTTATGGGGGGTCAGTGGCGCAGATACGCAGTATTTT
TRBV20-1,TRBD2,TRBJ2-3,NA,CSAGTSDPTDTQYF,TGCAGTGCAGGGACTAGCGATCCCACGGATACGCAGTATTTT
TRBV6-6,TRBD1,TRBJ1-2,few,CASSFDRGGYTF,TGTGCCAGCAGTTTTGACAGGGGTGGCTACACCTTC
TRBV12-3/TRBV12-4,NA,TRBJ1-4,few,CASSLGRSVSEKLFF,TGTGCCAGCAGTTTAGGAAGGAGTGTCAGTGAAAAACTGTTTTTT
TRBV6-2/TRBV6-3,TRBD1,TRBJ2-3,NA,CASSSDRPIDTQYF,TGTGCCAGCAGTTCGGACAGGCCTATAGATACGCAGTATTTT
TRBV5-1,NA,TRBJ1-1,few,CASSLGQPDEAFF,TGCGCCAGCAGCTTGGGACAGCCCGACGAAGCTTTCTTT
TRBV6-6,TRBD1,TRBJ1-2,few,CASSYSEPGQGRGGYTF,TGTGCCAGCAGTTACTCCGAACCGGGACAGGGTAGGGGTGGCTACACCTTC
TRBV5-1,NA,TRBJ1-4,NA,CASSLNHGGTNEKLFF,TGCGCCAGCAGCTTAAACCACGGGGGGACTAATGAAAAACTGTTTTTT
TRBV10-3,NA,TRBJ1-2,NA,CAISEYEEGGYTF,TGTGCCATCAGTGAGTACGAAGAGGGTGGCTACACCTTC
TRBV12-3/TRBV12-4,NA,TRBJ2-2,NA,CTSGEETTGGELFF,TGTACCAGCGGCGAAGAAACCACAGGCGGGGAGCTGTTTTTT
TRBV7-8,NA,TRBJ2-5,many,CASSILTGWETQYF,TGTGCCAGCAGCATCCTGACGGGGTGGGAGACCCAGTACTTC
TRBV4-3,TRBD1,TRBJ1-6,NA,CASSLDRGTDSPLHF,TGCGCCAGCAGCTTGGACAGGGGGACGGATTCACCCCTCCACTTT
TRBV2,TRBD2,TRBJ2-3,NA,CASGISGGSADTQYF,TGTGCCAGTGGTATAAGCGGGGGATCCGCAGATACGCAGTATTTT
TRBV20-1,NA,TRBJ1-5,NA,CSARVGRGSNQPQHF,TGCAGTGCTAGAGTCGGCAGGGGAAGCAATCAGCCCCAGCATTTT
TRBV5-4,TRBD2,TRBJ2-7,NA,CASSLSPGGWNEQYF,TGTGCCAGCAGCTTATCCCCGGGGGGGTGGAATGAGCAGTACTTC
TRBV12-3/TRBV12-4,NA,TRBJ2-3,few,CASRMSWGPEATDTQYF,TGTGCCAGCCGGATGTCTTGGGGGCCCGAGGCCACAGATACGCAGTATTTT
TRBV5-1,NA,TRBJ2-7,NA,CAGSLAGFSYEQYF,TGCGCCGGCAGCTTGGCCGGGTTCTCCTACGAGCAGTACTTC
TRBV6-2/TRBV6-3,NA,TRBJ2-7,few,CASKPEKLYEQYF,TGTGCCAGCAAGCCGGAGAAGTTGTACGAGCAGTACTTC
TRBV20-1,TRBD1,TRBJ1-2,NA,CSVRTLQGREGYTF,TGCAGTGTTAGGACTTTACAGGGGAGGGAGGGCTACACCTTC
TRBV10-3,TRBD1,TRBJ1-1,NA,CATGSGGALGTEAFF,TGTGCCACCGGATCAGGGGGTGCCCTAGGCACTGAAGCTTTCTTT
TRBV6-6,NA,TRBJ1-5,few,CASSYWGGERDQPQHF,TGTGCCAGCAGTTACTGGGGAGGGGAAAGGGATCAGCCCCAGCATTTT
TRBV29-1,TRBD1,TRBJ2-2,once,CSVVRQGAGELFF,TGCAGCGTTGTTAGGCAGGGGGCCGGGGAGCTGTTTTTT
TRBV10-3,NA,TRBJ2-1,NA,CAISEADGSSEQFF,TGTGCCATCAGTGAGGCGGACGGATCAAGTGAGCAGTTCTTC
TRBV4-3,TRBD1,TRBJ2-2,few,CASSQERTGLYTGELFF,TGCGCCAGCAGCCAAGAGCGGACAGGCCTTTACACCGGGGAGCTGTTTTTT
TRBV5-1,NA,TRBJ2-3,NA,CASSSGIRTDTQYF,TGCGCCAGCAGCTCGGGGATCCGCACAGATACGCAGTATTTT
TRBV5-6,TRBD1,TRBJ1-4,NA,CASSSGQGAVLKNEKLFF,TGTGCCAGCAGCTCGGGACAGGGGGCTGTTCTTAAGAATGAAAAACTGTTTTTT
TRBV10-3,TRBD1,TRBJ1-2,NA,CAISRDRESYGYNF,TGTGCCATCAGTCGAGACAGGGAATCCTATGGCTACAACTTC
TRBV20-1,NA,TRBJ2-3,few,CSARAESLNTDTQYF,TGCAGTGCTAGGGCCGAAAGCCTCAACACAGATACGCAGTATTTT
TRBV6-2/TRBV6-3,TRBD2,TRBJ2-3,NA,CASRESGASTDTQYF,TGTGCCAGCAGGGAGAGCGGGGCGAGCACAGATACGCAGTATTTT
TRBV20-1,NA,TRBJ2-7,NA,CSALASRVHSYEQYF,TGCAGTGCTTTAGCCTCCAGGGTCCACTCCTACGAGCAGTACTTC
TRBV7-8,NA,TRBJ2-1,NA,CASSLSWSSYNEQFF,TGTGCCAGCAGCTTGTCGTGGAGCTCCTACAATGAGCAGTTCTTC
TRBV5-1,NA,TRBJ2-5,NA,CASSLGDLETQYF,TGCGCCAGCAGCTTAGGGGATTTGGAGACCCAGTACTTC
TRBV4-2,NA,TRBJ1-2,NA,CASNQPAEGYGYTF,TGTGCCAGCAACCAACCGGCCGAAGGTTATGGCTACACCTTC
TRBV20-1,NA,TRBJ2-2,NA,CSARDIRGANTGELFF,TGCAGTGCTAGAGATATCAGGGGCGCGAACACCGGGGAGCTGTTTTTT
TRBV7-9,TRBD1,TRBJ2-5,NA,CASSPKPGQRQETQYF,TGTGCCAGCAGCCCCAAACCGGGACAGAGGCAAGAGACCCAGTACTTC
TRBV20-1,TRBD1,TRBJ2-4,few,CSARGTGGNIQYF,TGCAGTGCTAGGGGGACAGGGGGGAACATTCAGTACTTC
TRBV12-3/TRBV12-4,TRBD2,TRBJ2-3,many,CASRRLAGSTDTQYF,TGTGCCAGCAGACGACTAGCGGGAAGCACAGATACGCAGTATTTT
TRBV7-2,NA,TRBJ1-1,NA,CASSLVSQNTEAFF,TGTGCCAGCAGCTTAGTATCTCAGAACACTGAAGCTTTCTTT
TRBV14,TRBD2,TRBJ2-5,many,CASSPRLAGTKETQYF,TGTGCCAGCAGCCCGCGACTAGCGGGGACTAAAGAGACCCAGTACTTC
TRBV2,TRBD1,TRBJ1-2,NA,CASSVDRDLYGYTF,TGTGCCAGCAGCGTAGACAGGGATCTCTATGGCTACACCTTC
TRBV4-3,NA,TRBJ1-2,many,CASSQDRRVRYGYTF,TGCGCCAGCAGCCAAGATAGGCGGGTTCGGTATGGCTACACCTTC
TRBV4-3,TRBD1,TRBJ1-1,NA,CASSQDRDRGDLGTEAFF,TGCGCCAGCAGCCAAGATAGGGACAGGGGAGATTTAGGCACTGAAGCTTTCTTT